This TCR beta chain was captured in a study of post-analysis software for immune sequencing data. As for the study in general: The patients showed relapsing-remitting, secondary progressive and progressive-relapsing multiple sclerosis courses. The study's findings and limits: Samples prepared in the same batch strongly co-clustered by F measure. In multiple sclerosis, normalized Chao1 diversity was significantly below that of controls. Relative to controls, patients had several TRBV segments at higher frequency, with TRBV5-6, TRBV5-1 and TRBV20-1 among these.

Looked up from germline, CDR1 is MGHRA and CDR2 is YSYEKL. V lost 1 base and J lost 7, with 19 bases in between. The CDR3 is made up of 16 amino acids. In the case of this clonotype: The antigen is unknown.

cDNA libraries of TCR beta carried unique molecular identifiers. The authors obtained approximately 540,000 cDNA molecules from roughly 1.1 to 9.2 million T cells. TCRdb itself ran the PCR reads through MiXCR, one entry per CDR3 protein. The sample carries about 460,000 distinct CDR3 sequences, less than 45% recorded once. The specimen was blood. The chain uses TRBV4-1 and TRBJ1-2; tentatively, D is TRBD1 (5 bases). The origin of this receptor is a girl aged 5-17 years with multiple sclerosis. The CDR3, as DNA: TGCGCCAGCAGCCAAGTGGGGCGTGGCAGGGAAAGTGGCTACACCTTC. Translation: CASSQVGRGRESGYTF.